The entry below describes one TCR beta chain. It was with random hexamers that about 0.45 to 1 ug RNA was reverse transcribed. Via MiXCR, TCRdb re-called the immunoSEQ multiplex PCR reads, giving one row per CDR3 protein. The table records about 170,000 distinct CDR3 sequences, approximately 93% of them present only once. The entry originates in a study of CD8 T cells in Susac syndrome. V gave up 4 bases and J gave up 9 bases; unmatched junction bases: 8. The CDR3 has 14 residues. Germline-derived CDR1 and CDR2 are KGHDR and SFDVKD. The multiple sclerosis controls were treatment-naive patients affected by stable or active relapsing-remitting disease.

The receptor was isolated from a human donor with multiple sclerosis. Sequenced sample: CD4+ T cells from PBMCs. The chain joins TRBV24-1 to TRBJ2-1; 7 bases are shared with TRBD2. Here the CDR3 DNA reads TGTGCCACCAGTGACTCCGGGGGGTGGGGTGAGCAGTTCTTC. As protein: CATSDSGGWGEQFF.